A single sample is the source of the 24 T cell receptor beta chains below, sequenced in a study of T cell repertoires in cytomegalovirus infection. Their antigen targets remain unknown. TCRdb fed the reads into MiXCR, producing one record per CDR3 protein. The data show approximately 500,000 distinct CDR3 sequences, 30% to 40% seen once. The sample in question was cultured PBMCs, obtained from culture after CMV antigen stimulation. The receptors shown here come from a human donor in good health (CMV status not recorded). Some clones in this sample may be carry-over from other donors' samples.

The rearrangement links TRBV5-1 to TRBJ2-1, with D perhaps matching TRBD1 (6 bases). Germline V lookup: CDR1 SGHRS, CDR2 YFSETQ. Between the trimmed V and J ends, which lost 2 bases and 7 bases, there was a span of 13 bases. This CDR3 has 14 residues. CDR3 DNA: TGCGCCAGCAGCTTATTACAGGGCGGGAATGAGCAGTTCTTC. Translated: CASSLLQGGNEQFF.

The table lists this clonotype with a few counts. This chain uses TRBV6-5 with TRBJ2-7; D is unclear. V was trimmed by 0 bases and J by 5 bases, leaving 20 bases between them. This CDR3 contains 17 residues. Germline CDR1 is MNHEY and CDR2 is SVGAGI. The CDR3 region is CASSYSSTAELPHEQYF. The CDR3 DNA reads TGTGCCAGCAGTTACTCGAGTACGGCAGAGCTCCCTCACGAGCAGTACTTC.

The chain carries TRBV19 and TRBJ1-5, with TRBD1 matching over 11 bases. CDR1 is LNHDA and CDR2 is SQIVND in the germline V gene (reference sequence). Trimming removed 4 bases from V and 4 bases from J; junction bases left unmatched: 6. The CDR3 extends over 16 amino acids. Written as DNA, the CDR3 is TGTGCCAGTAGTAGGTTGGGACAGGGGGGAAATCAGCCCCAGCATTTT. Residues: CASSRLGQGGNQPQHF. Complete variable domain (other parts from reference TRBV19 and TRBJ1-5): DGGITQSPKYLFRKEGQNVTLSCEQNLNHDAMYWYRQDPGQGLRLIYYSQIVNDFQKGDIAEGYSVSREKKESFPLTVTSAQKNPTAFYLCASSRLGQGGNQPQHFGDGTRLSIL.

This clonotype was found a few times. CDR3: CASSYFGRGVTEAFF. The CDR3 nucleotides are TGTGCCAGCAGTTACTTCGGCCGCGGTGTAACTGAAGCTTTCTTT. The rearrangement uses TRBV6-2 or TRBV6-3 and TRBJ1-1; D remains unclear. The CDR3 covers 15 residues. Deletions cut 1 base from V and 5 bases from J, with 14 bases between. CDR1 and CDR2 from the germline V gene are MNHEY and SVGEGT.

The chain couples TRBV24-1 to TRBJ1-2; D possibly corresponds to TRBD1 (6 bases). V was pared by 0 bases and J by 4 bases, with 8 bases between. The germline V gene has CDR1 KGHDR and CDR2 SFDVKD. The CDR3 consists of 14 residues. The chain's CDR3 is CATSDLTRGYGYTF. DNA of the CDR3: TGTGCCACCAGTGATTTGACCAGGGGCTATGGCTACACCTTC.

Ten or more counts support this clonotype. The chain links TRBV28 to TRBJ1-2; D is possibly TRBD1 (5 bases). The CDR3 sequence is 15 residues long. Germline V lookup: CDR1 MDHEN, CDR2 SYDVKM. Trimming left V 5 bases short and J 4 bases short, with 17 bases between. CDR3 residues: CASSPPTGTLYGYTF. The CDR3 bases are TGTGCCAGCAGTCCCCCTACAGGTACCCTCTATGGCTACACCTTC.

This chain joins TRBV7-2 and TRBJ2-5; TRBD1 matches 7 bases. With 1 base clipped from V and 2 bases from J, the junction kept 4 bases outside the gene matches. The CDR3 length is 15 residues. Germline V gene lookup returns CDR1 SGHTA and CDR2 FQGNSA. CDR3 amino acids: CASSLDRDSQETQYF. The CDR3 nucleotides read TGTGCCAGCAGCTTAGACCGGGACAGTCAAGAGACCCAGTACTTC.

This sequence joins TRBV10-2 and TRBJ2-1, with D possibly matching TRBD2 (5 bases). Germline-derived CDR1 and CDR2 are WSHSY and SAAADI. The V end was cut by 7 bases, the J end by 8 bases, with 24 bases between. There are 16 residues in the CDR3. CDR3 in amino acids: CASTRTGNLAVDEQFF. The CDR3, as DNA: TGCGCCAGCACCCGGACTGGAAATTTGGCTGTGGATGAGCAGTTCTTC.

The rearrangement links TRBV7-2 to TRBJ2-4; D unclear. Trimming removed 1 base from V and 12 bases from J, with 13 bases in between. CDR1 is SGHTA, CDR2 FQGNSA, per germline. The CDR3 spans 13 residues. In DNA, the CDR3 is TGTGCCAGCAGCTTAGGTATTCAAAGGGCTCAGTACTTC. This encodes CASSLGIQRAQYF.

The chain recombines TRBV2 with TRBJ2-3; 8 bases are a match to TRBD1. This CDR3 has 15 residues. The V segment lost 8 bases and the J segment 0 bases; nucleotides outside the gene matches: 7. CDR1 SNHLY and CDR2 FYNNEI come from the germline V gene. The CDR3 DNA sequence: TGTGCCAGCTCCCTGACAGGGGATAGCACAGATACGCAGTATTTT. It yields the protein CASSLTGDSTDTQYF. Full variable domain (outside the CDR3, taken from reference TRBV2 and TRBJ2-3): EPEVTQTPSHQVTQMGQEVILRCVPISNHLYFYWYRQILGQKVEFLVSFYNNEISEKSEIFDDQFSVERPDGSNFTLKIRSTKLEDSAMYFCASSLTGDSTDTQYFGPGTRLTVL.

In its sample, this clonotype was seen a few times. The rearrangement links TRBV7-4 to TRBJ2-1; 10 bases are shared with TRBD2. From germline, CDR1 is SGHVT and CDR2 SQSDAQ. V dropped 2 bases and J dropped 1; count of bases not matched to a gene: 11. This CDR3 region has 19 residues. DNA for the CDR3: TGTGCCAGCAGCTTAAGGTCTAGCGGGAGTTTAGGTTCCTACAATGAGCAGTTCTTC. This encodes CASSLRSSGSLGSYNEQFF.

This clonotype has only a few counts. The J gene is TRBJ2-3, the V gene TRBV6-6; D possibly uses TRBD1 or TRBD2 (5 bases each). Germline V gene sequence: CDR1 MNHNY, CDR2 SVGAGI (reference sequence). The CDR3 spans 14 residues. Between the trimmed V and J ends, which lost 8 bases and 5 bases, there was a span of 17 bases. Written as DNA, the CDR3 is TGTGCCAGCCTGGGGACGGGTAGGGGAGATACGCAGTATTTT. It encodes CASLGTGRGDTQYF.

V gene TRBV28 combines with J gene TRBJ2-3; D not resolved. The length of the CDR3 is 15 residues. Trimming took 4 bases from V and 2 from J, leaving 13 bases between them. Per the germline V gene, CDR1 is MDHEN and CDR2 is SYDVKM. CDR3 in amino acids: CASSSGWRNTDTQYF. The CDR3 DNA sequence: TGTGCCAGCAGTTCCGGATGGCGGAACACAGATACGCAGTATTTT.

This clonotype came up a few times. The chain is built from TRBV28 and TRBJ1-1; 8 bases fit TRBD1. Germline CDR1 MDHEN, CDR2 SYDVKM. J lost 4 bases, V lost 9 bases, and 10 bases had no gene match. The CDR3 has 14 amino acids. CDR3 amino acids: CASLRTGLGTEAFF. The CDR3 DNA sequence: TGTGCCAGTCTACGGACAGGGCTGGGCACTGAAGCTTTCTTT.

The chain uses TRBV18 and TRBJ1-3; possible D gene TRBD1, 6 bases. The germline V gene has CDR1 KGHSH and CDR2 LQKENI. This CDR3 comprises 15 residues. Trimming shortened V by 3 bases and J by 2 bases, and 11 bases separated the two germline ends. CDR3 in amino acids: CASSPQGSPGNTIYF. As DNA, the CDR3 is TGTGCCAGCTCACCGCAGGGGTCCCCTGGAAACACCATATATTTT. Combining the CDR3 with reference TRBV18 and TRBJ1-3 gives the whole variable domain NAGVMQNPRHLVRRRGQEARLRCSPMKGHSHVYWYRQLPEEGLKFMVYLQKENIIDESGMPKERFSAEFPKEGPSILRIQQVVRGDSAAYFCASSPQGSPGNTIYFGEGSWLTVV.

This clonotype was detected only a few times. The V and J genes are TRBV7-2 and TRBJ2-2, with TRBD1 as a possible D gene (6 bases). Germline lookup yields CDR1 SGHTA and CDR2 FQGNSA. The CDR3 has 14 residues. V was clipped by 5 bases and J by 6 bases, with 13 bases between them. CDR3 sequence (DNA): TGTGCCAGCAGCCAAATACAGGGTCCCGGGGAGCTGTTTTTT. Translating gives CASSQIQGPGELFF.

This chain connects TRBV29-1 to TRBJ2-1; D remains ambiguous. With 8 bases removed from V and 12 bases from J, the gap between germline ends came to 8 bases. The CDR3 is 8 amino acids. Looked up from germline, CDR1 is SQVTM and CDR2 is ANQGSEA. The CDR3 here is CSPDGQFF. In DNA, the CDR3 is TGCAGCCCTGATGGGCAGTTCTTC.

This clonotype was observed a few times. V and J are TRBV28 and TRBJ2-5; D uncertain. V lost 6 bases and J lost 5, with 16 bases in between. This CDR3 is built from 14 residues. From germline, CDR1 is MDHEN and CDR2 SYDVKM. CDR3 nucleotides: TGTGCCAGCAGCCCCCGGATTTATTGGGAGACCCAGTACTTC. This encodes CASSPRIYWETQYF.

The chain recombines TRBV28 with TRBJ2-2; TRBD2 matches 9 bases. The V gene end was trimmed by 7 bases and the J gene end by 5 bases; junction bases not matched to a gene: 8. The CDR3 sequence is 15 residues long. Germline V gene sequence: CDR1 MDHEN, CDR2 SYDVKM. The CDR3 spells CASNPSGRRTGELFF. CDR3 DNA sequence: TGTGCCAGCAACCCGAGCGGGAGGCGGACCGGGGAGCTGTTTTTT.

This chain joins TRBV5-6 and TRBJ2-7; 7 positions match TRBD1. Germline V gene sequence: CDR1 SGHDT, CDR2 YYEEEE. The CDR3 is 14 amino acids. The CDR3 loop is CASSLWTGDYEQYV. CDR3 DNA: TGCGCCAGCAGCCTTTGGACAGGTGACTACGAGCAGTACGTC.

The CDR3 region has the DNA TGTGCCAGTAGTATAGTTGAGCCCGGACGCGGGAGCAATGAGCAGTTCTTC. Encoded protein: CASSIVEPGRGSNEQFF. The chain links TRBV19 to TRBJ2-1, with 7 bases fitting TRBD2. V was clipped by 1 base and J by 6 bases; unmatched bases: 12. CDR3 length equals 17 residues. Germline V gives CDR1 LNHDA, CDR2 SQIVND (reference sequence).

This clonotype was observed at least ten times. The rearrangement uses TRBV7-2 and TRBJ1-5, with D unresolved. V dropped 4 bases and J dropped 0 bases, with 10 bases sitting between them. The CDR3 runs 15 residues. Germline V gene data show CDR1 as SGHTA and CDR2 as FQGNSA. CDR3 in amino acids: CASSSGGVSNQPQHF. In DNA form, the CDR3 reads TGTGCCAGCAGCTCGGGTGGGGTTAGCAATCAGCCCCAGCATTTT.

The rearrangement links TRBV6-2 or TRBV6-3 to TRBJ1-6; D is unresolved. Trimming pared 2 bases from V and 5 bases from J, leaving 10 bases between. The CDR3 is 15 amino acids. Per germline, CDR1 MNHEY and CDR2 SVGEGT. CDR3 residues: CASSYGRYDNSPLHF. The CDR3 DNA sequence: TGTGCCAGCAGTTACGGGCGGTATGATAATTCACCCCTCCACTTT.

The chain carries TRBV5-6 and TRBJ1-2, with D unresolved. This CDR3 has 13 amino acids. V lost 4 bases, J lost 3 bases, and 10 bases lay in between. The germline V gene has CDR1 SGHDT and CDR2 YYEEEE. The CDR3 nucleotides are TGTGCCAGCAGCGGGAGGGCCTACTATGGCTACACCTTC. Its translation is CASSGRAYYGYTF. Drawing the rest from reference TRBV5-6 and TRBJ1-2, the complete variable domain is DAGVTQSPTHLIKTRGQQVTLRCSPKSGHDTVSWYQQALGQGPQFIFQYYEEEERQRGNFPDRFSGHQFPNYSSELNVNALLLGDSALYLCASSGRAYYGYTFGSGTRLTVV.